The TCR beta chain described here comes from a study of blood T cell repertoires in COVID-19 (dated by TCRdb to about 2020). Study-level background: The collaborator samples originated in the United States, Italy and Spain and spanned the acute and convalescent phases of COVID-19. The prospective study material was composed of cDNA or gDNA derived from T cells, B-cell-depleted T cells, or PBMCs. Subjects who had been exposed to COVID-19, were actively infected with it, or had recovered from it provided the deeply sampled blood TCRbeta repertoires that made up the dataset. The repertoires were released in a freely available public database intended as a resource for research on the immune response to SARS-CoV-2. Samples came from the ongoing ImmuneRACE study (first 160 participants) plus 1,254 subjects from 6 global collaborators. The sample metadata nearly always contained a de-identified subject ID, COVID-19 status, age in years and sex. HLA class I and class II types, where available, came from metadata supplied by the sample provider rather than from assay-based typing. The paper as a whole reports these results and caveats: The quantity of clinical and demographic metadata differed by source and by participant and was supplied without curation.

Notes on this clone: Its antigen remains unidentified. One base away there is no much larger clone; base qualities are not given.

The immunoSEQ Assay, a bias-controlled multiplex PCR, was used to amplify TCRbeta CDR3 regions from genomic DNA. Under the source paper's analysis protocol: The number of nucleated cells in each sample was estimated from the amplification of reference gene primers within the assay. To quantify the absolute abundance of each unique TCRbeta CDR3 rearrangement, sequence reads were collapsed and filtered. For each sample, productive Simpson clonality was calculated by taking the square root of Simpson's diversity index across productive rearrangements. The table comes from immuneACCESS by way of TCRdb, which keeps in-frame sequences with V and J called. Part of the clones is missing from these tables; in studies checked, under half for an unresolved V gene and the rest for unknown reasons. V, J and clone size are those of that table, while D and trimming were read from the DNA. The sample data list about 290,000 clones, and around 90% of these were observed just once. 1.5% to 2% of the sample goes to the ten largest clones.

Enrolling through a virtual design, the prospective study's participants ranged in age from roughly 18 to 89 years and lived across 24 United States geographic areas. In the prospective study, participants were assigned to cohorts based on the clinical history participants reported in a screening survey and a study questionnaire. Recovered participants in ImmuneRACE Cohort 3 were defined as having two consecutive negative NP/OP PCR tests, clearance from a healthcare professional, or resolution of symptoms. Each participant in the prospective study had whole blood, serum and a nasopharyngeal or oropharyngeal swab collected by mobile phlebotomists. Additional blood draws and questionnaires over an approximately 2-month period could optionally be provided by prospective study participants. Before DNA extraction, prospective study blood samples were shipped either frozen or at room temperature. Sequences SGHKS (CDR1) and YYEKEE (CDR2) are obtained from the germline V gene (reference sequence). V and J are truncated by 1 base and 5 bases respectively, leaving an intervening sequence of 6 bases. Inclusive of the bounding cysteine and phenylalanine, the CDR3 is 12 residues long. Left in the record is the CDR3 DNA by itself, 36 bases read in frame from the first base.

The chain links TRBV5-5 with TRBJ2-5; the D gene assignment is ambiguous. Sequencing was carried out using PBMCs or T cells enriched from blood (not recorded which). This receptor was identified in a woman between 35 and 50 years old who had recovered from COVID-19. The CDR3 has the sequence CASSLSVETQYF. The nucleotide sequence reads TGTGCCAGCAGCTTGTCTGTGGAGACCCAGTACTTC.